This T cell receptor beta chain was recovered during a study of CD8+CD57+ T cells in acquired aplastic anemia. Study context: Sorted CD4+ plus CD8+ cells gave DNA averaging about 3.2 ug.

Only patients with CD8+CD57+ cell expansion on flow cytometry were chosen for sequencing. The patients all had a severe acquired aplastic anemia diagnosis. The length of the CDR3 is 12 residues. Trimming cost V 6 bases and J 5 bases, with 8 bases left between them. The template used for profiling TCR beta VDJ and CDR3 was genomic DNA. TCRdb reprocessed the reads via MiXCR and lists one record per CDR3 protein. The sample lists roughly 290,000 distinct CDR3 sequences, approximately 58% occurring once. This clonotype has a count of ten or more. The receptor was derived from a human donor with aplastic anemia. Sequenced input: sorted CD4+, CD8+, or CD8+CD57+ T cells (not recorded which) from PBMCs. The V call is TRBV12-3 or TRBV12-4, the J call TRBJ2-1; tentative D call: TRBD1 (6 bases). The chain's CDR3 is CASSNRDNEQFF. CDR3 coding DNA: TGTGCCAGCAGCAACAGGGACAATGAGCAGTTCTTC.